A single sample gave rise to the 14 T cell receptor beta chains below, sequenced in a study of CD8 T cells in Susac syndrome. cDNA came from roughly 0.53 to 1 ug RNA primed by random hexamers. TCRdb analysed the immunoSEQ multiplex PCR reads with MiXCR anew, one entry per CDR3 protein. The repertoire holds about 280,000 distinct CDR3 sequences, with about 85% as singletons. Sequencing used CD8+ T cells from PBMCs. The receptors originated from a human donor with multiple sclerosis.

The CDR3 loop reads CASRKGGPADEQFF. The CDR3 DNA reads as TGCGCCAGCAGAAAGGGGGGGCCGGCAGATGAGCAGTTCTTC. The chain recombines TRBV10-2 with TRBJ2-1; weak D call: TRBD2 (7 bases). Trimming removed 6 bases at V and 8 bases at J, with 17 bases between. This CDR3 contains 14 residues. Germline CDR1 is WSHSY and CDR2 is SAAADI.

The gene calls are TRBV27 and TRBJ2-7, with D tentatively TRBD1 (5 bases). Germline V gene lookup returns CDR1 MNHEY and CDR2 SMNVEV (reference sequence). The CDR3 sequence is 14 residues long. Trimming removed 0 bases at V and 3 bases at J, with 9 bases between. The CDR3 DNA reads TGTGCCAGCAGTTTATCCGGACACGGCTACGAGCAGTACTTC. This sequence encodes CASSLSGHGYEQYF.

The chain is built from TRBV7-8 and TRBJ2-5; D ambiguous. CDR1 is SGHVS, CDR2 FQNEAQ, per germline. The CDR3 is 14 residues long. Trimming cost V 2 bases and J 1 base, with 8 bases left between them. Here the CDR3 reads CASSLRRSQETQYF. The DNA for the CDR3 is TGTGCCAGCAGCTTAAGACGGTCCCAAGAGACCCAGTACTTC.

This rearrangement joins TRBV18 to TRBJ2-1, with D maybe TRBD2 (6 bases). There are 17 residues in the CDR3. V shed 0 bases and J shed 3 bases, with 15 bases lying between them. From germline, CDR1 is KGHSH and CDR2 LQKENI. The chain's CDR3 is CASSPPEGLGSYNEQFF. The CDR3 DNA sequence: TGTGCCAGCTCACCACCGGAGGGCCTAGGTAGCTACAATGAGCAGTTCTTC.

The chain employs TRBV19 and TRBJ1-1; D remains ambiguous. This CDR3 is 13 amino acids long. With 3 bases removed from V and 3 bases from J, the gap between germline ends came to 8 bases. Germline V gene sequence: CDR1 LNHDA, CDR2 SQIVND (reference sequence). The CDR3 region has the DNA TGTGCCAGTAGTATTGGGAGGTACACTGAAGCTTTCTTT. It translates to CASSIGRYTEAFF.

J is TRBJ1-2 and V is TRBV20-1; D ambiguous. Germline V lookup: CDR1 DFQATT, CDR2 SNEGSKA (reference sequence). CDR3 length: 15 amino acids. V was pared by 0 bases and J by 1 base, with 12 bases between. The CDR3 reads CSARDPADHNYGYTF. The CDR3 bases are TGCAGTGCTAGAGATCCGGCGGACCATAACTATGGCTACACCTTC.

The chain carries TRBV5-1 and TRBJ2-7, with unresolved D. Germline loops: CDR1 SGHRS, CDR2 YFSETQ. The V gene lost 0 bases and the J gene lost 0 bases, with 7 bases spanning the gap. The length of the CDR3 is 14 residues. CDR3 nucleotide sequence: TGCGCCAGCAGCTTGGGAAAGGGCTCCTACGAGCAGTACTTC. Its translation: CASSLGKGSYEQYF.

The CDR3 nucleotides are TGCGCCAGCAGCCACATGCGGGACAGGGCTTCCAATCAGCCCCAGCATTTT. It translates to CASSHMRDRASNQPQHF. J is TRBJ1-5 and V is TRBV4-1; 9 nucleotides line up with TRBD1. This CDR3 is built from 17 residues. V gave up 3 bases and J gave up 3 bases; unmatched junction bases: 9. The germline gives CDR1 MGHRA, CDR2 YSYEKL.

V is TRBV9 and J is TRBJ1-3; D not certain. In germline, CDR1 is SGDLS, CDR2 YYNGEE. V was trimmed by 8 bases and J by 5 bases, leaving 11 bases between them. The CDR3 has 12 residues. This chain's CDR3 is CASGEVRNTIYF. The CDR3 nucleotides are TGTGCCAGTGGGGAGGTTAGAAACACCATATATTTT.

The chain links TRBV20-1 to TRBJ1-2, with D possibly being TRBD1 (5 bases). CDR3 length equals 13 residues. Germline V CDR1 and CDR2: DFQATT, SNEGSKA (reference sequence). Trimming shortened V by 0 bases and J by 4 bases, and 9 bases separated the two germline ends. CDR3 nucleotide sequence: TGCAGTGCTAGAGAGCCAGGGTCCTATGGCTACACCTTC. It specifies CSAREPGSYGYTF.

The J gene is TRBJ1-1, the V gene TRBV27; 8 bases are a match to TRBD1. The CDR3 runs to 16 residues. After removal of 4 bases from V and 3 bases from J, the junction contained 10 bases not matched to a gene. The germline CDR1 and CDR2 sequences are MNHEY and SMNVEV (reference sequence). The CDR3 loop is CASSYLAGTGHTEAFF. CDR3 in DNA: TGTGCCAGCAGTTATCTCGCCGGGACAGGCCACACTGAAGCTTTCTTT.

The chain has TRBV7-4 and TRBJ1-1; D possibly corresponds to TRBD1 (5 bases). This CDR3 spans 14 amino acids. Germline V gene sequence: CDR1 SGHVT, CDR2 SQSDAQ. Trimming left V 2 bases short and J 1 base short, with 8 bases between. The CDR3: CASSLRQGNTEAFF. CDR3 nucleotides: TGTGCCAGCAGCTTAAGGCAGGGGAACACTGAAGCTTTCTTT.

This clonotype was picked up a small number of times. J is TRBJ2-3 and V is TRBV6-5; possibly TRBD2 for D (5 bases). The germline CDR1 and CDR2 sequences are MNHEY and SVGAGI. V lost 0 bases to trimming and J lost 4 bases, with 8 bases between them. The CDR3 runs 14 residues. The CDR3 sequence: CASSYSPGADTQYF. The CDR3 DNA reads TGTGCCAGCAGTTACTCCCCCGGGGCAGATACGCAGTATTTT.

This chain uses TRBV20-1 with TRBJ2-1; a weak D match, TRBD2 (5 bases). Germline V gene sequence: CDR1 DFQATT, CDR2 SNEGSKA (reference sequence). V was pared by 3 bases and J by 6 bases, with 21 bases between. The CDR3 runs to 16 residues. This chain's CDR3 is CSASIVRRVTFNEQFF. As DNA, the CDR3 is TGCAGTGCTAGCATAGTAAGGCGGGTTACTTTCAATGAGCAGTTCTTC.